Listed here are 18 T cell receptor beta chains from one sample, sequenced in a study of brain T cells in children with intractable seizures. The time point is: blood from clinic visit 5 months post-surgery; TSC patient then seizure free. Sequenced by immunoSEQ multiplex PCR; TCRdb stores in-frame clones only, minus some. The sample contains 300,000 to 400,000 clones, over 90% of which appear only once. The input for sequencing was peripheral blood, taken 4 to 6 months after surgery. The receptors shown here come from a boy under two years old with tuberous sclerosis and intractable seizures.

The chain joins TRBV27 to TRBJ1-4; weak D call: TRBD1 (5 bases). CDR3 length: 14 residues. CDR1 is MNHEY, CDR2 SMNVEV, per germline (reference sequence). Trimming removed 6 bases from V and 3 bases from J, with 11 bases in between. The chain's CDR3 is CASSQTVSNEKLFF. The CDR3 DNA reads as TGTGCCAGCAGCCAGACAGTCTCTAATGAAAAACTGTTTTTT.

The J gene is TRBJ1-2, the V gene TRBV11-2, with D uncertain. Germline V gene sequence: CDR1 SGHAT, CDR2 FQNNGV. Between the trimmed V and J ends, which lost 4 bases and 7 bases, there was a span of 16 bases. The CDR3 loop spans 14 amino acids. The CDR3 loop is CASSSYPILGGYTF. CDR3 nucleotide sequence: TGTGCCAGCAGCTCCTACCCAATTTTGGGTGGCTACACCTTC.

The chain carries TRBV2 and TRBJ2-3; the D call may be TRBD1 or TRBD2 (5 bases each). V lost 6 bases, J lost 0 bases, and 16 bases lay in between. The CDR3 consists of 16 residues. Germline V gene sequence: CDR1 SNHLY, CDR2 FYNNEI. CDR3 residues: CASREWDGTSTDTQYF. The CDR3 nucleotides are TGTGCCAGCAGGGAATGGGACGGCACTAGCACAGATACGCAGTATTTT.

The CDR3 protein is CASSSYQTGKNEKLFF. CDR3 sequence (DNA): TGTGCCAGCAGCTCTTACCAGACAGGGAAGAATGAAAAACTGTTTTTT. The chain has TRBV5-6 and TRBJ1-4, with 7 bases identical to TRBD1. The V and J ends lost 3 bases and 5 bases, in that order; junction bases with no gene match: 10. Germline V gene sequence: CDR1 SGHDT, CDR2 YYEEEE. The CDR3 sequence is 16 residues long.

The chain links TRBV4-1 to TRBJ1-2, with a possible D match to TRBD1 (6 bases). The V and J ends lost 0 bases and 4 bases respectively, with 6 bases between them. Per the germline V gene, CDR1 is MGHRA and CDR2 is YSYEKL. CDR3 length: 13 residues. The chain's CDR3 is CASSQEGAYGYTF. For the CDR3, the DNA is TGCGCCAGCAGCCAAGAGGGGGCCTATGGCTACACCTTC.

The genes are TRBV5-6 and TRBJ2-7, with D unclear. Germline-derived CDR1 and CDR2 are SGHDT and YYEEEE. V lost 1 base, J lost 0 bases, and 8 bases lay in between. The CDR3 length is 14 residues. The CDR3 here is CASSLSLYSYEQYF. CDR3 sequence (DNA): TGTGCCAGCAGCTTGTCTCTCTACTCCTACGAGCAGTACTTC.

The chain combines TRBV3-1 (or the pseudogene TRBV3-2) with TRBJ2-7; D unclear. There are 14 residues in the CDR3. Trimming left V 2 bases short and J 0 bases short, with 8 bases between. Germline lookup yields CDR1 LGHDT and CDR2 YNNKEL (reference sequence). The CDR3 is CASSQIRNSYEQYF. The CDR3 DNA reads TGTGCCAGCAGCCAAATAAGAAACTCCTACGAGCAGTACTTC.

This chain uses TRBV7-2 with TRBJ2-3; no definite D call. CDR1 and CDR2 from the germline V gene are SGHTA and FQGNSA. This CDR3 contains 13 residues. The germline V and J ends were trimmed by 7 bases and 6 bases, with 14 bases remaining between them. The CDR3 DNA sequence: TGTGCCAGCACCCACGAGGTGGGTGATACGCAGTATTTT. Translated, it gives CASTHEVGDTQYF.

CDR3 region: CAWSVGTRALGTDTQYF. The DNA of the CDR3 is TGTGCCTGGAGTGTGGGGACGCGGGCGTTGGGCACAGATACGCAGTATTTT. This sequence joins TRBV30 and TRBJ2-3; D tentatively reads TRBD1 or TRBD2 (5 bases each). V gave up 0 bases and J gave up 1 base, with 17 bases separating them. The CDR3 length is 17 residues. Germline V CDR1 and CDR2: GTSNPN, SVGIG (reference sequence).

The chain employs TRBV5-1 and TRBJ2-2; 8 nucleotides agree with TRBD2. The length of the CDR3 is 16 residues. With V trimmed by 2 bases and J by 4 bases, 7 bases remained unmatched. CDR1 and CDR2 from the germline V gene are SGHRS and YFSETQ. The CDR3 nucleotides read TGCGCCAGCAGCTTACCGACTAGCGACGGCACCGGGGAGCTGTTTTTT. This encodes CASSLPTSDGTGELFF.

This rearrangement joins TRBV10-2 to TRBJ1-6, with a possible D match to TRBD1 (5 bases). The CDR3 has 14 amino acids. The germline CDR1 and CDR2 sequences are WSHSY and SAAADI. Trimming took 5 bases from V and 5 from J, leaving 10 bases between them. In DNA form, the CDR3 reads TGCGCCAGCAGTTGGGACCGGAATAATTCACCCCTCCACTTT. Its translation: CASSWDRNNSPLHF.

The chain is built from TRBV6-5 and TRBJ2-1, with D unclear. This CDR3 is 10 amino acids long. Germline V gene data show CDR1 as MNHEY and CDR2 as SVGAGI. V was cut by 7 bases and J by 15 bases, with 13 bases left in between. The CDR3 nucleotides are TGTGCCAGCACCTCCGATTCGCCGTTCTTC. The encoded protein is CASTSDSPFF.

This chain links TRBV9 with TRBJ2-7, with TRBD1 as a possible D gene (6 bases). V gave up 4 bases and J gave up 0 bases, with 11 bases separating them. This CDR3 is 14 amino acids long. Germline V gene data show CDR1 as SGDLS and CDR2 as YYNGEE. CDR3 DNA sequence: TGTGCCAGCAGCCGGGACACACACTCCTACGAGCAGTACTTC. Its protein is CASSRDTHSYEQYF.

CDR3 sequence (DNA): TGTGCCAGCAGCGGAGACAGGGCGAGAGGAAACACCATATATTTT. Residues: CASSGDRARGNTIYF. The chain combines TRBV7-9 with TRBJ1-3; TRBD1 agrees at 7 bases. J gave up 4 bases and V 5 bases, and 8 bases lay outside the gene matches. CDR3 length equals 15 residues. Per the germline V gene, CDR1 is SEHNR and CDR2 is FQNEAQ (reference sequence).

The chain is built from TRBV27 and TRBJ2-7; perhaps TRBD2 as D (6 bases). Germline loops: CDR1 MNHEY, CDR2 SMNVEV (reference sequence). The CDR3 runs to 15 residues. The V gene lost 2 bases and the J gene lost 5 bases, with 16 bases spanning the gap. CDR3 in amino acids: CASSLQAPPGDEQYF. In nucleotides, the CDR3 is TGTGCCAGCAGTTTACAGGCACCTCCGGGGGACGAGCAGTACTTC.

This CDR3 is CASSQGVGHGNQPQHF. In DNA, the CDR3 is TGTGCCAGCAGCCAAGGGGTAGGGCACGGCAATCAGCCCCAGCATTTT. This chain links TRBV3-1 (or the pseudogene TRBV3-2) with TRBJ1-5; D unclear. CDR1 and CDR2 from the germline V gene are LGHDT and YNNKEL (reference sequence). The CDR3 consists of 16 residues. V gave up 1 base and J gave up 2 bases, with 12 bases separating them.

The rearrangement uses TRBV6-5 and TRBJ2-1; D may match TRBD1 or TRBD2 (5 bases each). The germline V and J ends were trimmed by 8 bases and 5 bases, with 13 bases remaining between them. CDR1 is MNHEY and CDR2 is SVGAGI in the germline V gene. This CDR3 comprises 13 residues. As DNA, the CDR3 is TGTGCCAGCGGCTCGGGACCCAACAATGAGCAGTTCTTC. Translating gives CASGSGPNNEQFF.

This clone was seen just once. This chain joins TRBV7-2 and TRBJ2-7, with TRBD1 identical over 7 bases. V was clipped by 5 bases and J by 2 bases; unmatched bases: 9. Germline CDR1 SGHTA, CDR2 FQGNSA. This CDR3 comprises 15 residues. DNA of the CDR3: TGTGCCAGCAGCCCCCCCTGGACAGGAGCCTACGAGCAGTACTTC. This translates into CASSPPWTGAYEQYF.